This record concerns one TCR beta chain sequence. Profiling relied on immunoSEQ multiplex PCR, and the TCRdb table lists in-frame clones only, not all of them. The profile shows hundreds of thousands of clones, around 79% of them singletons. The sample is drawn from a study of shared clonotypes between healthy human individuals. CDR3 size: 14 residues. The V end was cut by 2 bases, the J end by 4 bases, with 14 bases between. From germline, CDR1 is SQVTM and CDR2 ANQGSEA. The rearrangement links TRBV29-1 to TRBJ1-1; maybe TRBD1 (6 bases). What was sequenced was PBMCs. This clonotype originated in a woman in her thirties or forties in good health. Some clones in this sample may be carry-over from other donors' samples. CDR3 bases: TGCAGCGTTGAAAGAGGGGGAAGCGGCACTGAAGCTTTCTTT. Protein: CSVERGGSGTEAFF.